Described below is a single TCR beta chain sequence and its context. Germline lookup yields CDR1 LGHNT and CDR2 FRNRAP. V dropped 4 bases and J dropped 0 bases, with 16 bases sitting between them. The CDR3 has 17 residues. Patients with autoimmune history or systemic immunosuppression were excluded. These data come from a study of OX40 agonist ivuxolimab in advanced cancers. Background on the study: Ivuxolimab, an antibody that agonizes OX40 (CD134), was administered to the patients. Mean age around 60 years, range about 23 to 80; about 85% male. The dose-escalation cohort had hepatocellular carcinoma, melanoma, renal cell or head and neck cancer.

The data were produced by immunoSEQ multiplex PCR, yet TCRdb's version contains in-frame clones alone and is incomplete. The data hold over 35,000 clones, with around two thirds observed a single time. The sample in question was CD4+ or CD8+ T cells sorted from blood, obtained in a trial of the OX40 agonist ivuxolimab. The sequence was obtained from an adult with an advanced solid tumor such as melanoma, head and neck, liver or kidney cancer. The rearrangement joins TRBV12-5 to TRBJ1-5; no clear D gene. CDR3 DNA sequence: TGTGCTAGTGGTTCCTCTGGCAGCTTTTATAGCAATCAGCCCCAGCATTTT. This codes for CASGSSGSFYSNQPQHF.